The rows below give T cell receptor beta chains drawn from one sample of a study of T cells after yellow fever vaccination. Each CDR3 protein is one row after TCRdb ran MiXCR on the 5' RACE reads. The table has around 340,000 distinct CDR3 sequences, roughly an eighth seen once. The sequenced sample was CD4+ T cells sorted from PBMCs, obtained 15 days after the yellow fever booster vaccination. These receptor sequences come from a young man who received the YFV17D yellow fever vaccine. Each CDR3 is given without its conserved first and last residue.

>11|TRBV20-1|TRBJ1-3
SARTGTGNTIY
>13|TRBV2|TRBJ2-2
ANQDRDVGTGELF
>13|TRBV5-1|TRBJ2-5
ASSLSLQGQETQY
>12|TRBV27|TRBJ2-2
ASRETGWTGELF
>14|TRBV7-2|TRBJ2-5
ASSLSGTGMFETQY
>14|TRBV5-1|TRBJ2-6
ASSNTGSSGANVLT
>12|TRBV5-1|TRBJ2-7
ASSFGQGTNEQY
>11|TRBV18|TRBJ1-5
ASSSTGAEPQH
>11|TRBV29-1|TRBJ2-2
SVDPGAPGELF
>11|TRBV3-1|TRBJ2-5
ASSGGLVETQY
>12|TRBV6-1|TRBJ2-1
ASRDTGGPGEQF
>12|TRBV5-1|TRBJ1-4
ASSAGWGDEKLF
>12|TRBV19|TRBJ1-2
ASSRQQLNYGYT
>13|TRBV7-2|TRBJ1-2
ASSAQPGANYGYT
>12|TRBV7-3|TRBJ2-3
ASSLRASSDTQY
>12|TRBV20-1|TRBJ1-6
SARVPGIGSPLH
>13|TRBV10-3|TRBJ1-2
AISGRQEANYGYT
>9|TRBV7-2|TRBJ2-6
ASSLRGPLT
>13|TRBV20-1|TRBJ2-5
SARGATQNGETQY
>11|TRBV20-1|TRBJ2-2
SAPASPTGELF
>13|TRBV7-3|TRBJ2-1
ASRAGTGDNNEQF
>12|TRBV29-1|TRBJ1-2
SVGVRTGREGYT
>14|TRBV5-1|TRBJ2-2
ASSLVGQTNTGELF
>15|TRBV15|TRBJ2-1
ATSRLLTSGGAGEQF
>10|TRBV10-3|TRBJ2-5
AISAYQETQY
>17|TRBV10-2|TRBJ2-2
ASSEDSYPGVPNTGELF
>15|TRBV4-3|TRBJ2-3
ASSQEGRAVSTDTQY
>13|TRBV15|TRBJ2-1
ATSRERGWYNEQF
>11|TRBV6-5|TRBJ2-2
ASSYSKPGELF
>10|TRBV29-1|TRBJ2-3
SLGTRTDTQY
>15|TRBV20-1|TRBJ1-1
SARLPRRGRVYTEAF
>13|TRBV7-2|TRBJ2-5
ASSLVRATQETQY
>12|TRBV20-1|TRBJ1-1
SARVGAVNTEAF
>11|TRBV12-3/TRBV12-4|TRBJ1-3
ASSHRQGNTIY
>12|TRBV27|TRBJ1-1
ASSFGSTGTEAF
>13|TRBV5-4|TRBJ2-3
ASSLRVAGSDTQY
>14|TRBV5-1|TRBJ1-1
ASSLEAGVANTEAF
>17|TRBV6-6|TRBJ1-6
ASSYKGGPRPRENSPLH
>13|TRBV5-1|TRBJ2-1
ASSLIQRGGGEQF
>12|TRBV4-2|TRBJ2-7
ASSQGTGTDEQY
>12|TRBV4-3|TRBJ2-7
ASSRGQGREEQY
>12|TRBV4-3|TRBJ2-4
ASSQGPAQNIQY
>13|TRBV15|TRBJ1-6
ATSVRTAYNSPLH
>14|TRBV7-2|TRBJ1-4
ASSQGGTRPFEKLF
>12|TRBV6-5|TRBJ1-1
ASRSGSRNTEAF
>10|TRBV29-1|TRBJ2-3
SVETPADTQY
>12|TRBV20-1|TRBJ2-1
SAPTGGSYNEQF
>12|TRBV10-3|TRBJ2-3
AISLAGFTDTQY
>13|TRBV7-9|TRBJ1-4
ASSLDTGLDEKLF
>14|TRBV7-2|TRBJ2-3
ASSLQSSGGTDTQY
>11|TRBV9|TRBJ1-4
ASSVGYNEKLF